Presented here are 19 T cell receptor beta chains from one specimen sequenced in a study of T cell responses to AZD1222 COVID-19 vaccine. Sequencing was performed with immunoSEQ multiplex PCR; in TCRdb, only in-frame clones are kept and a portion is missing. The top ten clones hold over 0.75% of a sample with 150,000 to 200,000 clones, approximately 91% of them seen once. Material: peripheral blood, obtained on day 0 of AZD1222 vaccination. The receptors originated from an adult in good health.

The chain carries TRBV3-1 (or the pseudogene TRBV3-2) and TRBJ1-6; TRBD1 matches at 10 bases. V lost 4 bases and J lost 8; bases outside the gene matches: 2. Germline V gene lookup returns CDR1 LGHDT and CDR2 YNNKEL (reference sequence). The CDR3 totals 14 residues. Here the CDR3 reads CASSLTGGYSPLHF. The CDR3 DNA sequence: TGTGCCAGCAGCCTGACAGGGGGCTATTCACCCCTCCACTTT.

This clone has just a few counts. The chain combines TRBV3-1 (or the pseudogene TRBV3-2) with TRBJ1-1; TRBD1 agrees at 11 bases. The CDR3 contains 19 residues. Germline values: CDR1 LGHDT, CDR2 YNNKEL (reference sequence). V was pared by 2 bases and J by 5 bases, with 16 bases of the junction left unmatched. DNA for the CDR3: TGTGCCAGCAGCCAATGCTTGCGCCCCGGGACAGGGGGGTGTACTGAAGCTTTCTTT. This encodes CASSQCLRPGTGGCTEAFF.

The CDR3 spells CASSFRDRGTGELFF. The CDR3, as DNA: TGTGCCAGCAGCTTCCGGGACAGGGGAACCGGGGAGCTGTTTTTT. The rearrangement links TRBV7-2 to TRBJ2-2, with 10 bases fitting TRBD1. CDR1 is SGHTA, CDR2 FQGNSA, per germline. Unmatched junction bases numbered 3, after V lost 3 bases and J lost 5 bases. This CDR3 has 15 residues. Looking up the rest from reference TRBV7-2 and TRBJ2-2 gives the full variable domain: GAGVSQSPSNKVTEKGKDVELRCDPISGHTALYWYRQSLGQGLEFLIYFQGNSAPDKSGLPSDRFSAERTGGSVSTLTIQRTQQEDSAVYLCASSFRDRGTGELFFGEGSRLTVL.

This clone was observed a single time. This chain links TRBV7-9 with TRBJ1-2, with 8 bases identical to TRBD1. V was pared by 4 bases and J by 7 bases, with 11 bases of the junction left unmatched. Germline V CDR1 and CDR2: SEHNR, FQNEAQ (reference sequence). The CDR3 runs to 15 residues. CDR3 DNA: TGTGCCAGCAGCTCGTTCGTGACAGGGGTGTTTGGCTACACCTTC. Encoded protein: CASSSFVTGVFGYTF.

The chain couples TRBV6-5 to TRBJ2-1, with no clear D. The V end was cut by 4 bases, the J end by 10 bases, with 20 bases between. Germline CDR1 reads MNHEY; CDR2 reads SVGAGI. This CDR3 contains 15 residues. CDR3: CASSSSPGPPQEQFF. CDR3 coding DNA: TGTGCCAGCAGTTCCTCCCCTGGGCCCCCCCAGGAGCAGTTCTTC.

This clone was found once. The J gene is TRBJ2-1, the V gene TRBV6-2 or TRBV6-3; 8 nucleotides line up with TRBD2. CDR3 size: 11 residues. J gave up 12 bases and V 2 bases, and 0 bases lay outside the gene matches. Germline V CDR1 and CDR2: MNHEY, SVGEGT. CDR3 sequence: CASSYAGGQFF. In DNA form, the CDR3 reads TGTGCCAGCAGTTACGCGGGAGGGCAGTTCTTC.

This clone was counted once. The rearrangement uses TRBV14 and TRBJ1-6, with D possibly matching TRBD1 (5 bases). V shed 1 base and J shed 0 bases, with 10 bases lying between them. CDR1 is SGHDN, CDR2 FVKESK, per germline. The CDR3 loop spans 17 amino acids. The CDR3 sequence is CASSQVEGLSYNSPLHF. The CDR3 coding sequence is TGTGCCAGCAGCCAAGTTGAGGGGCTCTCCTATAATTCACCCCTCCACTTT. Based on the CDR3 plus reference TRBV14 and TRBJ1-6, the full variable domain is EAGVTQFPSHSVIEKGQTVTLRCDPISGHDNLYWYRRVMGKEIKFLLHFVKESKQDESGMPNNRFLAERTGGTYSTLKVQPAELEDSGVYFCASSQVEGLSYNSPLHFGNGTRLTVT.

The chain is built from TRBV24-1 and TRBJ2-5; 7 positions match TRBD1. The J segment lost 5 bases and the V segment lost 5 bases, leaving 10 bases of the junction unmatched. CDR3 length: 15 amino acids. CDR1 is KGHDR and CDR2 is SFDVKD in the germline V gene. CDR3 sequence reads: CATSVSDRDRETQYF. The CDR3 DNA sequence: TGTGCCACCAGTGTTTCTGACAGGGATAGGGAGACCCAGTACTTC.

This chain joins TRBV7-2 and TRBJ2-2; D is possibly TRBD2 (6 bases). CDR1 and CDR2 (germline): SGHTA, FQGNSA. The CDR3 totals 16 residues. With 1 base removed from V and 5 bases from J, the gap between germline ends came to 14 bases. CDR3 region: CASSLVGEVWTGELFF. The CDR3 DNA reads TGTGCCAGCAGCTTAGTCGGGGAGGTTTGGACCGGGGAGCTGTTTTTT. The full variable domain, with the rest looked up from reference TRBV7-2 and TRBJ2-2, is GAGVSQSPSNKVTEKGKDVELRCDPISGHTALYWYRQSLGQGLEFLIYFQGNSAPDKSGLPSDRFSAERTGGSVSTLTIQRTQQEDSAVYLCASSLVGEVWTGELFFGEGSRLTVL.

The CDR3 DNA reads TGTGCCAGCAGTGAAGAGGGAGGGTTTGAAAAACTGTTTTTT. Residues: CASSEEGGFEKLFF. The gene calls are TRBV25-1 and TRBJ1-4; D remains ambiguous. The germline V gene has CDR1 MGHDK and CDR2 SYGVNS. V was shortened by 2 bases and J by 7 bases, with 11 bases between the two germline ends. This CDR3 comprises 14 residues.

V usage is TRBV6-5 and J usage is TRBJ1-1; D perhaps matches TRBD1 (5 bases). The length of the CDR3 is 13 residues. V was cut by 0 bases and J by 5 bases, with 7 bases left in between. Germline-derived CDR1 and CDR2 are MNHEY and SVGAGI. CDR3 nucleotides: TGTGCCAGCAGTTACTCGGAGGGGACTGAAGCTTTCTTT. This encodes CASSYSEGTEAFF.

The chain employs TRBV7-3 and TRBJ2-6; D is possibly TRBD1 (6 bases). Trimming left V 2 bases short and J 4 bases short, with 9 bases between. Germline CDR1 is SGHTA and CDR2 is FQGTGA. This CDR3 has 15 residues. The CDR3 here is CASSLAGVGANVLTF. The CDR3 DNA follows: TGTGCCAGCAGCTTAGCAGGGGTAGGGGCCAACGTCCTGACTTTC. Full variable domain (remainder filled in from reference TRBV7-3 and TRBJ2-6): GAGVSQTPSNKVTEKGKYVELRCDPISGHTALYWYRQSLGQGPEFLIYFQGTGAADDSGLPNDRFFAVRPEGSVSTLKIQRTERGDSAVYLCASSLAGVGANVLTFGAGSRLTVL.

This clone was found a few times. The rearrangement joins TRBV18 to TRBJ1-1, with TRBD1 matching over 8 bases. In germline, CDR1 is KGHSH, CDR2 LQKENI. The junction had 3 bases not matched to a gene; V was cut back by 2 bases and J by 4 bases. CDR3 length equals 14 residues. Here the CDR3 reads CASSPSTGVTEAFF. The CDR3 DNA sequence: TGTGCCAGCTCACCATCGACAGGGGTCACTGAAGCTTTCTTT.

The V gene is TRBV7-8, the J gene TRBJ2-6, with D unresolved. The CDR3 spans 16 residues. In germline, CDR1 is SGHVS, CDR2 FQNEAQ. The ends were cut back, 0 bases at V and 0 bases at J, with 6 bases in the middle. CDR3 protein: CASSLASLSGANVLTF. The CDR3 nucleotides read TGTGCCAGCAGCTTAGCTAGCCTCTCTGGGGCCAACGTCCTGACTTTC.

The gene calls are TRBV9 and TRBJ1-1; 10 bases are shared with TRBD1. The CDR3 sequence is 17 residues long. With V trimmed by 1 base and J by 4 bases, 10 bases remained unmatched. The germline CDR1 and CDR2 sequences are SGDLS and YYNGEE. Written as DNA, the CDR3 is TGTGCCAGCAGCGTATCCGGGACAGGGGTTGTTGGCACTGAAGCTTTCTTT. Residues: CASSVSGTGVVGTEAFF.

The chain carries TRBV18 and TRBJ2-4, with D tentatively TRBD1 or TRBD2 (5 bases each). Looked up from germline, CDR1 is KGHSH and CDR2 is LQKENI. The CDR3 sequence is 16 residues long. V dropped 5 bases and J dropped 0 bases, with 14 bases sitting between them. The CDR3 bases are TGTGCCAGCTCAATCGGGACGGCGATAGCCAAAAACATTCAGTACTTC. The encoded protein is CASSIGTAIAKNIQYF. The full variable domain, with the rest looked up from reference TRBV18 and TRBJ2-4, is NAGVMQNPRHLVRRRGQEARLRCSPMKGHSHVYWYRQLPEEGLKFMVYLQKENIIDESGMPKERFSAEFPKEGPSILRIQQVVRGDSAAYFCASSIGTAIAKNIQYFGAGTRLSVL.

V usage is TRBV12-3 or TRBV12-4 and J usage is TRBJ1-2; D is unclear. Trimming removed 7 bases from V and 4 bases from J, with 10 bases in between. The CDR3 loop spans 12 amino acids. The CDR3 DNA sequence: TGTGCCAGCACTCACACACTCTATGGCTACACCTTC. It translates to CASTHTLYGYTF.

The chain employs TRBV27 and TRBJ2-7; 11 positions match TRBD2. Trimming removed 6 bases from V and 6 bases from J; junction bases left unmatched: 7. Germline V gene data show CDR1 as MNHEY and CDR2 as SMNVEV (reference sequence). This CDR3 comprises 14 residues. This chain's CDR3 is CASSPTSGRREQYF. The CDR3 DNA follows: TGTGCCAGCAGCCCCACTAGCGGGAGACGCGAGCAGTACTTC.

This clone was detected a few times. The chain links TRBV3-1 (or the pseudogene TRBV3-2) to TRBJ1-2; D remains unclear. CDR3 length: 15 residues. The germline gives CDR1 LGHDT, CDR2 YNNKEL (reference sequence). The germline V and J ends were trimmed by 7 bases and 4 bases, with 19 bases remaining between them. The CDR3: CASTSSSGAVYGYTF. CDR3 nucleotide sequence: TGTGCCAGCACCTCCTCTTCGGGCGCCGTCTATGGCTACACCTTC.